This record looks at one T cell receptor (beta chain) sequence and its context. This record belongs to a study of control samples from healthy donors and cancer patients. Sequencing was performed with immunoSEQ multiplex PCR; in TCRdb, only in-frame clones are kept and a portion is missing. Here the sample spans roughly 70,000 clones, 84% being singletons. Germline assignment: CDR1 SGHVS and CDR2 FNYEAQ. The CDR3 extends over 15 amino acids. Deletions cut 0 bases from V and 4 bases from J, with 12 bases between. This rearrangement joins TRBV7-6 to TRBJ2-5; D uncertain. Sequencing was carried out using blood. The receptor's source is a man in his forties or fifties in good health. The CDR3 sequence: CASSLAIRAGETQYF. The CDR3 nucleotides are TGTGCCAGCAGCTTAGCGATAAGGGCCGGAGAGACCCAGTACTTC. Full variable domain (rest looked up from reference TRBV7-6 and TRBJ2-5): GAGVSQSPRYKVTKRGQDVALRCDPISGHVSLYWYRQALGQGPEFLTYFNYEAQQDKSGLPNDRFSAERPEGSISTLTIQRTEQRDSAMYRCASSLAIRAGETQYFGPGTRLLVL.